The T cell receptor beta chain under discussion was sequenced for a study of graft-versus-host responses after intestinal transplantation. The germline V gene encodes CDR1 LGHNA and CDR2 YSLEER. V lost 2 bases, J lost 1 base, and 11 bases lay in between. The CDR3 covers 16 residues. Sequencing was performed with immunoSEQ multiplex PCR; in TCRdb, only in-frame clones are kept and a portion is missing. The table has 140,000 or so clones, 85% to 95% seen once; the top ten hold around 0.2%. Notes on this clone: What it recognizes is unknown.

This clonotype originated in a human donor who received an intestinal transplant. The rearrangement joins TRBV4-3 to TRBJ2-2, with D perhaps matching TRBD2 (6 bases). Specimen: unstimulated CD4+ T cells sorted from spleen or lymph node cells, collected before intestinal transplant. CDR3 in DNA: TGCGCCAGCAGCCAACAAATGGGGGGGAACACCGGGGAGCTGTTTTTT. Its translation: CASSQQMGGNTGELFF.